One sample yielded the 2 T cell receptor beta chains listed below, sequenced in a study of identical twins (dated by TCRdb to the mid-2010s). Library preparation employed 5' RACE. Sequenced using an Illumina HiSeq 2000. TCRdb reprocessing: public reads trimmed at Q25 with fastp, clones called with MiXCR, in-frame beta chains kept. CDR3 protein duplicates are merged, each entry listing the most common genes and DNA. This sample holds about 200,000 distinct CDR3 sequences; 15% to 20% were observed only once. 40% of the sample is taken by the ten largest. These data are also associated with another study on T cells expressing NK-cell markers.

What was sequenced was CD8+ T cells sorted from blood. All receptors derive from a young woman in good health.

A few counts support this clonotype. This chain uses TRBV10-3 with TRBJ2-3; TRBD2 might be the D (6 bases). Germline assignment: CDR1 ENHRY and CDR2 SYGVKD. Trimming took 3 bases from V and 0 from J, leaving 7 bases between them. CDR3 length: 14 amino acids. CDR3 region: CAISERESTDTQYF. The CDR3 DNA reads TGTGCCATCAGTGAACGGGAGAGCACAGATACGCAGTATTTT.

This clonotype has only a few counts. The rearrangement uses TRBV6-2 or TRBV6-3 and TRBJ2-1; 7 bases map to TRBD2. Germline CDR1 is MNHEY and CDR2 is SVGEGT. The CDR3 runs to 15 residues. Unmatched junction bases numbered 3, after V lost 2 bases and J lost 2 bases. The CDR3 sequence: CASSYRTRAYNEQFF. The CDR3 region has the DNA TGTGCCAGCAGTTACCGGACTAGAGCCTACAATGAGCAGTTCTTC.